The source of this T cell receptor (beta chain) is a study of blood T cell repertoires in COVID-19. At the level of the study: Sites across the United States, Italy and Spain contributed samples from acute and convalescent COVID-19. PBMCs, B-cell-depleted T cells, or T cells provided the cDNA or gDNA that made up the material.

CDR3 length: 14 residues. The ends lost 4 bases at V and 7 bases at J; junction bases unmatched: 4. Germline CDR1 reads SGHTA; CDR2 reads FQGNSA. Residents of under 25 US areas, aged about 18 to 95 years, made up the participants. Per the original methods: The authors estimated nucleated cell counts from reference gene primer amplification. The method was immunoSEQ multiplex PCR; TCRdb's version includes in-frame clones alone and lacks a portion of them. V and J calls and clone size are those listed in that table; D and trimming were worked out from the DNA. Found here are fewer than 350,000 clones, 87% of them singletons; the top ten hold about 6.1%.

V and J are TRBV7-2 and TRBJ1-6, with 7 bases aligning to TRBD1. The sequencing input was PBMCs or T cells enriched from blood (not recorded which). The receptor was isolated from a woman in her forties who had recovered from COVID-19. Here the CDR3 reads CASSSQGFNSPLHF. As DNA, the CDR3 is TGTGCCAGCAGCTCACAGGGGTTCAATTCACCCCTCCACTTT.